Presented here are 20 T cell receptor beta chains from one specimen sequenced in a study of blood T cell repertoires in COVID-19. Clones were sequenced by immunoSEQ multiplex PCR, and TCRdb holds only the in-frame ones, with some missing. The table lists about 89,000 clones, approximately 80% of them singletons, with around 50% in the top ten. The sample taken for sequencing was peripheral blood. The receptors derive from a human donor in a cohort sampled during active COVID-19.

CDR3 sequence: CASSIRSGQNRARTDTQYF. CDR3 nucleotide sequence: TGTGCCAGCAGTATCCGGTCGGGACAGAACAGAGCCCGCACAGATACGCAGTATTTT. The rearrangement uses TRBV28 and TRBJ2-3; 7 positions agree with TRBD1. The CDR3 is 19 amino acids. The V segment lost 5 bases and the J segment 1 base; nucleotides outside the gene matches: 18. In germline, CDR1 is MDHEN, CDR2 SYDVKM.

Concerning this clone: The same CDR3 also results from other DNA sequences found in this sample. The chain carries TRBV6-5 and TRBJ1-3; no reliable D call. The length of the CDR3 is 15 residues. CDR1 and CDR2 from the germline V gene are MNHEY and SVGAGI. V was trimmed by 0 bases and J by 0 bases, leaving 6 bases between them. The CDR3 sequence: CASSYSGSSGNTIYF. The CDR3 coding sequence is TGTGCCAGCAGTTACTCAGGGAGCTCTGGAAACACCATATATTTT.

As concerns this clone: Other DNA sequences within the sample encode an identical CDR3. The CDR3, as DNA: TGCGCCAGCAGCCTAAGGAGCGGGAGGGCCGGGGAGACCCAGTACTTC. Translated, it gives CASSLRSGRAGETQYF. V is TRBV4-3 and J is TRBJ2-5, with 10 bases that match TRBD2. Germline trimming cut 4 bases from V and 5 bases from J; bases unmatched to any gene: 10. Germline-derived CDR1 and CDR2 are LGHNA and YSLEER. This CDR3 comprises 16 residues.

The genes are TRBV2 and TRBJ2-3; TRBD2 matches 9 bases. Per germline, CDR1 SNHLY and CDR2 FYNNEI. The CDR3 is made up of 16 amino acids. Trimming at V came to 3 bases and at J to 2 bases, leaving 6 bases not matched to a gene. The CDR3 DNA reads TGTGCCAGCAGTGAGGGGGCGGGAGGGCCCACAGATACGCAGTATTTT. It yields the protein CASSEGAGGPTDTQYF.

The chain is built from TRBV15 and TRBJ2-3; TRBD1 is a possible D gene (5 bases). This CDR3 has 18 amino acids. The germline gives CDR1 LNHNV, CDR2 YYDKDF (reference sequence). V lost 0 bases and J lost 6, with 22 bases in between. CDR3 sequence reads: CATSREFAYRSSDDTQYF. The CDR3 DNA reads TGTGCCACCAGCAGAGAATTTGCTTACAGGTCTAGTGACGATACGCAGTATTTT.

CDR3 coding DNA: TGTGCCAGCAGCCTTAACAGGGTCAACGAGCAGTACTTC. Translation: CASSLNRVNEQYF. The V gene is TRBV14, the J gene TRBJ2-7, with a possible D match to TRBD1 (6 bases). CDR3 size: 13 residues. V dropped 4 bases and J dropped 5 bases, with 12 bases sitting between them. In germline, CDR1 is SGHDN, CDR2 FVKESK.

The V gene is TRBV7-2, the J gene TRBJ1-1; 9 bases match TRBD1. CDR1 is SGHTA, CDR2 FQGNSA, per germline. With V trimmed by 3 bases and J by 0 bases, 11 bases remained unmatched. This CDR3 has 18 residues. CDR3: CASSFPGGDRVMNTEAFF. The CDR3 region has the DNA TGTGCCAGCAGCTTTCCAGGAGGGGACAGGGTAATGAACACTGAAGCTTTCTTT. Looking up the rest from reference TRBV7-2 and TRBJ1-1 gives the full variable domain: GAGVSQSPSNKVTEKGKDVELRCDPISGHTALYWYRQSLGQGLEFLIYFQGNSAPDKSGLPSDRFSAERTGGSVSTLTIQRTQQEDSAVYLCASSFPGGDRVMNTEAFFGQGTRLTVV.

This chain uses TRBV11-2 with TRBJ1-4; TRBD1 matches at 9 bases. Germline CDR1 SGHAT, CDR2 FQNNGV. The CDR3 consists of 17 residues. V was pared by 1 base and J by 1 base, with 4 bases of the junction left unmatched. The CDR3 bases are TGTGCCAGCAGCTTAGGGCGGACAGGGGTAACTAATGAAAAACTGTTTTTT. Protein product: CASSLGRTGVTNEKLFF.

The chain recombines TRBV28 with TRBJ1-5; D unclear. There are 14 residues in the CDR3. Germline V gene data show CDR1 as MDHEN and CDR2 as SYDVKM. CDR3 amino acids: CAIGRRNSNQPQHF. The CDR3 region has the DNA TGTGCGATTGGAAGGAGGAATAGCAATCAGCCCCAGCATTTT.

The genes are TRBV5-1 and TRBJ1-6; D perhaps matches TRBD1 (5 bases). Germline V lookup: CDR1 SGHRS, CDR2 YFSETQ. The CDR3 runs 15 residues. V was trimmed by 1 base and J by 7 bases, leaving 12 bases between them. The CDR3 nucleotides are TGCGCCAGCAGCTTGCGACCCGGGGGGAATTCACCCCTCCACTTT. Translating gives CASSLRPGGNSPLHF.

The chain combines TRBV29-1 with TRBJ1-1; D remains ambiguous. Trimming took off 1 base at V and 5 bases at J, with 14 bases between the two ends. The CDR3 is 14 residues long. Germline CDR1 is SQVTM and CDR2 is ANQGSEA. The CDR3 region is CSVEGARRSTEAFF. The CDR3 nucleotides read TGCAGCGTTGAAGGGGCCCGACGTAGTACTGAAGCTTTCTTT.

The rearrangement joins TRBV11-1 to TRBJ1-1, with 8 bases aligning to TRBD1. Germline loops: CDR1 SGHAT, CDR2 FQDESV (reference sequence). This CDR3 is 15 amino acids long. The V and J ends lost 5 bases and 1 base, in that order; junction bases with no gene match: 6. The CDR3 nucleotides read TGTGCCAGCAGCCCGACAGGGGCGGGGAACACTGAAGCTTTCTTT. This gives the protein CASSPTGAGNTEAFF.

This clone showed up just once. The J gene is TRBJ2-7, the V gene TRBV2; 9 positions agree with TRBD1. V was pared by 3 bases and J by 5 bases, with 8 bases of the junction left unmatched. Germline values: CDR1 SNHLY, CDR2 FYNNEI. This CDR3 has 15 residues. The CDR3 region has the DNA TGTGCCAGCAGTGAGAAGACAGGGGGTAGTAACGAGCAGTACTTC. Its protein product is CASSEKTGGSNEQYF.

The rearrangement joins TRBV4-2 to TRBJ2-7; 8 bases fit TRBD1. This CDR3 has 12 amino acids. V trimming: 5 bases; J trimming: 3 bases; junction bases outside the gene matches: 0. Germline CDR1 is LGHNA and CDR2 is YNFKEQ. CDR3 protein: CASSGQGYEQYF. The DNA for the CDR3 is TGTGCCAGCAGCGGACAGGGCTACGAGCAGTACTTC.

The chain employs TRBV19 and TRBJ2-5, with TRBD2 matching 7 bases. CDR3 size: 15 residues. Germline CDR1 LNHDA, CDR2 SQIVND (reference sequence). The trim removed 5 bases at V and 3 bases at J, leaving 9 bases unmatched. The CDR3 DNA is TGTGCCAGTAGTGGGGCGGGAGCTCTCGAAGAGACCCAGTACTTC. It translates to CASSGAGALEETQYF.

This clone was seen a handful of times. This chain joins TRBV4-2 and TRBJ1-4; unclear D gene. Germline V lookup: CDR1 LGHNA, CDR2 YNFKEQ. Trimming took 5 bases from V and 0 from J, leaving 10 bases between them. The CDR3 is made up of 15 amino acids. CDR3 amino acids: CASSDSRATNEKLFF. The CDR3 bases are TGTGCCAGCAGCGATAGCCGGGCAACTAATGAAAAACTGTTTTTT.

This clone was counted a single time. CDR3 sequence: CSADGGQRGRTDTQYF. DNA for the CDR3: TGCAGCGCCGACGGGGGACAGCGCGGGAGGACAGATACGCAGTATTTT. This rearrangement joins TRBV29-1 to TRBJ2-3, with TRBD2 as a possible D gene (8 bases). CDR1 and CDR2 from the germline V gene are SQVTM and ANQGSEA. This CDR3 contains 16 residues. V lost 7 bases to trimming and J lost 3 bases, with 23 bases between them.

This clone was detected a few times. V usage is TRBV4-1 and J usage is TRBJ1-5; possible D gene TRBD1, 5 bases. Germline CDR1 and CDR2: MGHRA and YSYEKL. V shed 3 bases and J shed 7 bases, with 19 bases lying between them. CDR3 size: 16 residues. The CDR3 sequence: CASSHGTGVSGQPQHF. In DNA form, the CDR3 reads TGCGCCAGCAGCCATGGGACGGGGGTTTCTGGGCAGCCCCAGCATTTT.

This rearrangement joins TRBV4-2 to TRBJ2-2; D possibly corresponds to TRBD2 (5 bases). Trimming took off 0 bases at V and 0 bases at J, with 8 bases between the two ends. The germline CDR1 and CDR2 sequences are LGHNA and YNFKEQ. This CDR3 has 16 residues. The CDR3: CASSQERLSNTGELFF. CDR3 coding DNA: TGTGCCAGCAGCCAAGAGAGACTATCGAACACCGGGGAGCTGTTTTTT.

The chain carries TRBV30 and TRBJ2-2; 9 nucleotides line up with TRBD2. V gave up 3 bases and J gave up 5 bases; unmatched junction bases: 4. The germline gives CDR1 GTSNPN, CDR2 SVGIG (reference sequence). This CDR3 is built from 14 residues. DNA for the CDR3: TGTGCCTGGAGAGGGGGACTAGCTACCGGGGAGCTGTTTTTT. Encoded protein: CAWRGGLATGELFF.